Each of the 26 T cell receptor beta chains below was sequenced from the same sample in a study of regulatory T cells in long-lasting Graves disease. Time point: newly diagnosed GD, antithyroid drugs for less than 3 months. RNA isolated from PBMCs was used to make the TCR library. With iRepertoire HTBI primers and Arm-PCR of CDR3 regions, TCR beta libraries were built. A single record per CDR3 protein comes from TCRdb applying MiXCR to the multiplex PCR reads. This table has around 250,000 distinct CDR3 sequences, around 18% appearing once. These data were likewise used in another study, on T cells in Graves' hyperthyroidism and ophthalmopathy.

Sample: peripheral blood mononuclear cells (PBMCs), taken at new diagnosis, from a patient treated with antithyroid drugs. All receptors derive from a woman aged 25 to 39 with Graves disease.

The gene calls are TRBV11-2 and TRBJ2-3; the match to TRBD2 covers 16 bases. This CDR3 is built from 17 residues. Trimming cost V 1 base and J 4 bases; bases outside gene matches: 2. Germline assignment: CDR1 SGHAT and CDR2 FQNNGV. The CDR3 DNA sequence: TGTGCCAGCAGCTTAGGAGGGACTAGCGGGGGGGCAGATACGCAGTATTTT. Translating gives CASSLGGTSGGADTQYF. Complete variable domain (other parts from reference TRBV11-2 and TRBJ2-3): EAGVAQSPRYKIIEKRQSVAFWCNPISGHATLYWYQQILGQGPKLLIQFQNNGVVDDSQLPKDRFSAERLKGVDSTLKIQPAKLEDSAVYLCASSLGGTSGGADTQYFGPGTRLTVL.

This clonotype was recorded many times. The V gene is TRBV3-1, the J gene TRBJ1-5; 7 nucleotides match TRBD1. Germline CDR1 is LGHDT and CDR2 is YNNKEL (reference sequence). This CDR3 is built from 16 residues. Trimming cost V 3 bases and J 2 bases; bases outside gene matches: 7. The CDR3: CASSHTGVMGNQPQHF. The CDR3 region has the DNA TGTGCCAGCAGCCATACAGGGGTTATGGGCAATCAGCCCCAGCATTTT.

The table lists this clonotype with many counts. The CDR3 region is CASSFGPSGGPYEQYF. CDR3 DNA: TGTGCCAGCAGCTTTGGTCCGAGCGGGGGCCCCTACGAGCAGTACTTC. The rearrangement links TRBV5-6 to TRBJ2-7, with 8 bases matching TRBD2. After removal of 2 bases from V and 2 bases from J, the junction contained 9 bases not matched to a gene. Germline CDR1 reads SGHDT; CDR2 reads YYEEEE. CDR3 length: 16 amino acids.

The table lists this clonotype with many counts. This chain links TRBV3-1 with TRBJ2-5; D uncertain. V was trimmed by 1 base and J by 0 bases, leaving 12 bases between them. This CDR3 is 16 amino acids long. From germline, CDR1 is LGHDT and CDR2 YNNKEL (reference sequence). CDR3 sequence: CASSQGSGLYQETQYF. The CDR3 nucleotides read TGTGCCAGCAGCCAAGGATCAGGCCTATACCAAGAGACCCAGTACTTC.

In this sample, this clonotype turned up many times. The genes are TRBV27 and TRBJ1-4, with a tentative D call TRBD1 (5 bases). The CDR3 is 15 amino acids. CDR1 and CDR2 from the germline V gene are MNHEY and SMNVEV (reference sequence). V lost 4 bases, J lost 5 bases, and 14 bases lay in between. In DNA, the CDR3 is TGTGCCAGCAGTTCTCTGGGGGAGGGCAATGAAAAACTGTTTTTT. Translated, it gives CASSSLGEGNEKLFF.

This clonotype came up a few times. The rearrangement links TRBV9 to TRBJ2-1, with TRBD2 identical over 10 bases. The CDR3 length is 15 residues. CDR1 is SGDLS and CDR2 is YYNGEE in the germline V gene. The J segment lost 9 bases and the V segment lost 0 bases, leaving 6 bases of the junction unmatched. CDR3 DNA sequence: TGTGCCAGCAGCGTAGTGGGGACTAGCGTCACTGAGCAGTTCTTC. This translates into CASSVVGTSVTEQFF.

This chain connects TRBV7-3 to TRBJ1-5; D not resolved. Per germline, CDR1 SGHTA and CDR2 FQGTGA. The CDR3 contains 14 residues. V lost 1 base, J lost 4 bases, and 8 bases lay in between. The CDR3 region has the DNA TGTGCCAGCAGCTTAAAGGGAGGTAATCAGCCCCAGCATTTT. Translated, it gives CASSLKGGNQPQHF.

This clonotype appeared many times. V is TRBV9 and J is TRBJ1-2; D may be TRBD1 (6 bases). The CDR3 extends over 16 amino acids. The germline V and J ends were trimmed by 4 bases and 2 bases, with 18 bases remaining between them. Germline V lookup: CDR1 SGDLS, CDR2 YYNGEE. The chain's CDR3 is CASSPDPFTGNYGYTF. Here the CDR3 DNA reads TGTGCCAGCAGCCCCGACCCTTTTACAGGGAACTATGGCTACACCTTC.

This clonotype was picked up many times. J is TRBJ1-6 and V is TRBV10-3; 7 positions agree with TRBD1. The CDR3 has 13 amino acids. Germline V gives CDR1 ENHRY, CDR2 SYGVKD. The trim removed 7 bases at V and 5 bases at J, leaving 2 bases unmatched. The CDR3 protein is CAITDRNNSPLHF. CDR3 in DNA: TGTGCCATCACGGACAGGAATAATTCACCCCTCCACTTT.

This clonotype was seen many times. The V call is TRBV5-1, the J call TRBJ2-5; perhaps TRBD2 as D (6 bases). The CDR3 runs 15 residues. In germline, CDR1 is SGHRS, CDR2 YFSETQ. V lost 4 bases, J lost 4 bases, and 17 bases lay in between. The CDR3 DNA sequence: TGCGCCAGCAGCCGACCCGGGACTCTAGGAGAGACCCAGTACTTC. Protein product: CASSRPGTLGETQYF.

This clonotype was counted at least ten times. The chain has TRBV3-1 and TRBJ1-1; a possible D gene is TRBD1 (6 bases). Germline V gives CDR1 LGHDT, CDR2 YNNKEL (reference sequence). CDR3 length equals 13 residues. V lost 6 bases and J 1 base, leaving 9 bases between the germline ends. In nucleotides, the CDR3 is TGTGCCAGCAGTCAGGGGTGGAACACTGAAGCTTTCTTT. Protein: CASSQGWNTEAFF.

A few counts support this clonotype. J is TRBJ2-2 and V is TRBV27; 7 positions agree with TRBD1. The CDR3 contains 16 residues. Germline V gene sequence: CDR1 MNHEY, CDR2 SMNVEV (reference sequence). With V trimmed by 6 bases and J by 4 bases, 11 bases remained unmatched. The CDR3 DNA reads TGTGCCAGCAGGGGCGACAGGGCGCAGGGCACCGGGGAGCTGTTTTTT. Translation: CASRGDRAQGTGELFF.

This clonotype turned up a few times. This chain links TRBV18 with TRBJ2-1; 8 positions match TRBD1. V lost 8 bases, J lost 6 bases, and 9 bases stayed unmatched. This CDR3 is 14 amino acids long. CDR1 and CDR2 (germline): KGHSH, LQKENI. The CDR3 nucleotides are TGTGCCAGCATCGACAGGGGAAGGGGCAATGAGCAGTTCTTC. This gives the protein CASIDRGRGNEQFF.

The sample holds many counts of this clonotype. The rearrangement links TRBV20-1 to TRBJ2-5, with TRBD2 matching over 9 bases. Losses at the gene ends were 5 bases for V and 7 bases for J; bases not matched to a gene: 11. CDR1 is DFQATT and CDR2 is SNEGSKA in the germline V gene (reference sequence). The CDR3 consists of 14 residues. This CDR3 reads CSAGLSGGYGTQYF. As DNA, the CDR3 is TGCAGTGCTGGGCTTAGCGGGGGTTACGGGACCCAGTACTTC.

The chain has TRBV6-2 or TRBV6-3 and TRBJ2-6; D uncertain. Germline CDR1 MNHEY, CDR2 SVGEGT. V lost 10 bases and J 0 bases, leaving 4 bases between the germline ends. This CDR3 has 12 amino acids. CDR3: CATISGANVLTF. The CDR3 DNA is TGTGCCACTATCTCTGGGGCCAACGTCCTGACTTTC.

This clonotype was counted ten times or more. The chain recombines TRBV15 with TRBJ1-1, with D maybe TRBD1 (5 bases). The CDR3 totals 13 residues. Trimming removed 8 bases from V and 0 bases from J, with 10 bases in between. Per germline, CDR1 LNHNV and CDR2 YYDKDF (reference sequence). The CDR3 DNA reads TGTGCCACCCGGCTGGGGGTGAACACTGAAGCTTTCTTT. Translating it yields CATRLGVNTEAFF.

This clonotype was seen a handful of times. The gene calls are TRBV4-2 and TRBJ1-2; no definite D call. The CDR3 loop spans 16 amino acids. Trimming removed 0 bases from V and 6 bases from J, with 17 bases in between. Germline V lookup: CDR1 LGHNA, CDR2 YNFKEQ. The CDR3 DNA reads as TGTGCCAGCAGCCAAGATCGTCCGGGAGAGGGCCATGGCTACACCTTC. Protein sequence: CASSQDRPGEGHGYTF.

The J gene is TRBJ1-5, the V gene TRBV4-2; D perhaps matches TRBD1 (6 bases). There are 16 residues in the CDR3. Germline CDR1 LGHNA, CDR2 YNFKEQ. V lost 0 bases and J 0 bases, leaving 9 bases between the germline ends. CDR3 protein: CASSQDWTDSNQPQHF. CDR3 DNA sequence: TGTGCCAGCAGCCAAGATTGGACAGATAGCAATCAGCCCCAGCATTTT.

This clonotype was seen ten or more times. The gene calls are TRBV3-1 and TRBJ1-5; perhaps TRBD1 as D (5 bases). CDR3 length equals 15 residues. The ends were cut back, 0 bases at V and 6 bases at J, with 12 bases in the middle. CDR1 and CDR2 (germline): LGHDT, YNNKEL (reference sequence). The CDR3 nucleotides are TGTGCCAGCAGCCAAGAATTCGGGGGAGGTCAGCCCCAGCATTTT. Residues: CASSQEFGGGQPQHF.

There are many counts of this clonotype. This sequence joins TRBV6-1 and TRBJ2-3, with D maybe TRBD2 (7 bases). This CDR3 has 15 residues. V was cut by 8 bases and J by 2 bases, with 17 bases left in between. The germline V gene has CDR1 MNHNS and CDR2 SASEGT. CDR3 DNA sequence: TGTGCCAGCCGCGGCGGGGGCCCATTCACAGATACGCAGTATTTT. Protein product: CASRGGGPFTDTQYF.

This clonotype was seen a handful of times. CDR3 amino acids: CASSLRESSGNTIYF. DNA for the CDR3: TGTGCCAGCAGCTTACGGGAGAGCTCTGGAAACACCATATATTTT. This chain connects TRBV7-2 to TRBJ1-3; D is ambiguous. The CDR3 covers 15 residues. V shed 2 bases and J shed 0 bases, with 8 bases lying between them. The germline V gene encodes CDR1 SGHTA and CDR2 FQGNSA. The entire variable domain, with the rest obtained from reference TRBV7-2 and TRBJ1-3, is as follows: GAGVSQSPSNKVTEKGKDVELRCDPISGHTALYWYRQSLGQGLEFLIYFQGNSAPDKSGLPSDRFSAERTGGSVSTLTIQRTQQEDSAVYLCASSLRESSGNTIYFGEGSWLTVV.

There are many counts of this clonotype. The germline gene is not matched at one end of the junction; a read error may be the cause. The chain employs TRBV18 and TRBJ1-2; TRBD1 matches 7 bases. The CDR3 runs 9 residues. Germline CDR1 reads KGHSH; CDR2 reads LQKENI. CDR3 coding DNA: TGTGCCAGCTCGCCGGGACAGAACTTC. Residues: CASSPGQNF. The full variable domain, completed using reference TRBV18 and TRBJ1-2, is NAGVMQNPRHLVRRRGQEARLRCSPMKGHSHVYWYRQLPEEGLKFMVYLQKENIIDESGMPKERFSAEFPKEGPSILRIQQVVRGDSAAYFCASSPGQNFGSGTRLTVV.

At least ten counts were recorded for this clonotype. The gene calls are TRBV5-1 and TRBJ1-1; 7 bases map to TRBD1. J gave up 3 bases and V 4 bases, and 6 bases lay outside the gene matches. The CDR3 runs 14 residues. Germline loops: CDR1 SGHRS, CDR2 YFSETQ. In nucleotides, the CDR3 is TGCGCCAGCAGCCCGATTACAGGGGACACTGAAGCTTTCTTT. It is translated as CASSPITGDTEAFF.

There are many counts of this clonotype. This sequence joins TRBV12-3 or TRBV12-4 and TRBJ1-2; 7 bases are a match to TRBD1. This CDR3 has 14 amino acids. V lost 5 bases and J lost 8; bases outside the gene matches: 11. CDR3 sequence reads: CASSVDQGVLGYTF. The DNA of the CDR3 is TGTGCCAGCAGTGTTGACCAGGGGGTATTAGGCTACACCTTC.

This clonotype was seen at least ten times. The V gene is TRBV6-5, the J gene TRBJ1-1; D is uncertain. With 0 bases removed from V and 6 bases from J, the gap between germline ends came to 20 bases. There are 17 residues in the CDR3. Germline CDR1 is MNHEY and CDR2 is SVGAGI. DNA for the CDR3: TGTGCCAGCAGTTACTCACCCTTATTCACAGATTCCCCTGAAGCTTTCTTT. It translates to CASSYSPLFTDSPEAFF.

There are many counts of this clonotype. The chain carries TRBV5-6 and TRBJ2-5; 8 bases align to TRBD2. CDR1 is SGHDT and CDR2 is YYEEEE in the germline V gene. Losses at the gene ends were 1 base for V and 2 bases for J; bases not matched to a gene: 7. The CDR3 length is 16 residues. CDR3 in DNA: TGTGCCAGCAGCTTGAAGATTAGCGGGGCTCAAGAGACCCAGTACTTC. Its protein is CASSLKISGAQETQYF.